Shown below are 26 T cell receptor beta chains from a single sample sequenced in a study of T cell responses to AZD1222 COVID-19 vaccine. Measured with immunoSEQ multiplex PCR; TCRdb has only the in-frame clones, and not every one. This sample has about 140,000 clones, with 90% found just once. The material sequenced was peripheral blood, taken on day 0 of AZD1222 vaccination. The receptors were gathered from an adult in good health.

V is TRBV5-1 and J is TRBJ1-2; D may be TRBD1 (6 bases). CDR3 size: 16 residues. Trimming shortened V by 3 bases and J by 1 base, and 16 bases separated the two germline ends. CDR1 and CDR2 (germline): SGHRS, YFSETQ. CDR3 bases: TGCGCCAGCAGCTCGCAGGAATGGGGGCATAACTATGGCTACACCTTC. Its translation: CASSSQEWGHNYGYTF.

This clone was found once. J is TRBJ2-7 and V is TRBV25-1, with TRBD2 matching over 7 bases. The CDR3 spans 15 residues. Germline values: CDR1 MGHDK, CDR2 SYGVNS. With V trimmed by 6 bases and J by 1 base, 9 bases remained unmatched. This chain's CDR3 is CASRRASGDSYEQYF. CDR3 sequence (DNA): TGTGCCAGCAGGAGAGCAAGCGGGGATTCCTACGAGCAGTACTTC.

CDR3 sequence: CASSLTRVTNEQFF. CDR3 bases: TGTGCCAGCAGCTTAACTCGAGTCACCAATGAGCAGTTCTTC. This chain joins TRBV7-3 and TRBJ2-1, with D hard to call. The length of the CDR3 is 14 residues. V gave up 0 bases and J gave up 6 bases, with 9 bases separating them. The V gene's germline CDR1 is SGHTA and CDR2 FQGTGA.

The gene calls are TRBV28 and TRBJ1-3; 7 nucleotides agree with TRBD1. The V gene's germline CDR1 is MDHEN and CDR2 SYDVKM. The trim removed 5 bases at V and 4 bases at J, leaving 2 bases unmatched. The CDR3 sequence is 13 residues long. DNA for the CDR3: TGTGCCAGCAGTAACAGGGGCGGAAACACCATATATTTT. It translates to CASSNRGGNTIYF.

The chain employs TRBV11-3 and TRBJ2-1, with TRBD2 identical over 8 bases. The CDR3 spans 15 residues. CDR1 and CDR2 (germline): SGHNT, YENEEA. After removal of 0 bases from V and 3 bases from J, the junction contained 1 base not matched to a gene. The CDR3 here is CASSLDGGVYNEQFF. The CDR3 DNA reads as TGTGCCAGCAGCTTAGACGGGGGGGTCTACAATGAGCAGTTCTTC.

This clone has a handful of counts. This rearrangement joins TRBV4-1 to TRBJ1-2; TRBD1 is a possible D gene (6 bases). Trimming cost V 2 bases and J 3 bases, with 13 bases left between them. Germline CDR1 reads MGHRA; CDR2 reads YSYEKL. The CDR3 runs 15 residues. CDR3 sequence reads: CASSQPGEYDYGYTF. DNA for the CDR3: TGCGCCAGCAGCCAACCAGGGGAGTACGACTATGGCTACACCTTC.

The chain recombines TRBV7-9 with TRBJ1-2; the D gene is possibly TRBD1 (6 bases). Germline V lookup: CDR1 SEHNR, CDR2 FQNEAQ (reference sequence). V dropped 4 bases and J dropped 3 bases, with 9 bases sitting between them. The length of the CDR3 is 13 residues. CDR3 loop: CASSSRTDYGYTF. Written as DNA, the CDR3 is TGTGCCAGCAGCTCCCGGACAGACTATGGCTACACCTTC.

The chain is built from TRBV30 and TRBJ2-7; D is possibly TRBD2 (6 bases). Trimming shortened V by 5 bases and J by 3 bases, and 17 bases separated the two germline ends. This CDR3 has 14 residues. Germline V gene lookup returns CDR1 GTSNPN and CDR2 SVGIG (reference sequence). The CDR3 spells CAWAPGTFLYEQYF. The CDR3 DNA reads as TGTGCCTGGGCACCCGGGACTTTTCTCTACGAGCAGTACTTC.

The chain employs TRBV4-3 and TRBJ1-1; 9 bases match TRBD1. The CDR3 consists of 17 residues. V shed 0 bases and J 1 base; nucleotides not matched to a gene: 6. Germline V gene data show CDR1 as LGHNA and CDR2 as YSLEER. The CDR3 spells CASSQETPGQGNTEAFF. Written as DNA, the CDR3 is TGCGCCAGCAGCCAAGAAACCCCGGGACAGGGGAACACTGAAGCTTTCTTT.

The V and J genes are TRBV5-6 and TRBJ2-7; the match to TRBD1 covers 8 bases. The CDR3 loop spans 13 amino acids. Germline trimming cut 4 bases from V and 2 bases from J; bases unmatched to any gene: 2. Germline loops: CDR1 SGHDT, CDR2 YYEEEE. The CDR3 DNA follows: TGTGCCAGCAGCGGACAGGGCACCTACGAGCAGTACTTC. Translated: CASSGQGTYEQYF.

The CDR3 DNA reads as TGTGCCAGCAGCTTGGCGGGCAGACCTGAGCAGTTCTTC. It codes for CASSLAGRPEQFF. The chain is built from TRBV5-4 and TRBJ2-1; D gene uncertain. This CDR3 contains 13 residues. With 0 bases removed from V and 9 bases from J, the gap between germline ends came to 10 bases. Looked up from germline, CDR1 is SGHNT and CDR2 is YYREEE (reference sequence).

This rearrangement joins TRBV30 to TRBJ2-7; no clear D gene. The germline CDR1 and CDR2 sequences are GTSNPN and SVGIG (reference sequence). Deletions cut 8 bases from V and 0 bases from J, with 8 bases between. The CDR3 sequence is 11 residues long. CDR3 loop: CAQQSSYEQYF. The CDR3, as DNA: TGTGCCCAACAGAGCTCCTACGAGCAGTACTTC.

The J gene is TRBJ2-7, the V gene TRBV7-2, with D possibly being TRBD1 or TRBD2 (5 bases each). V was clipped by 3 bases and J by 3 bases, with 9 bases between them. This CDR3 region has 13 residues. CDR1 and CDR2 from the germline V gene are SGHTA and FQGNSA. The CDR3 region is CASSFGGGYEQYF. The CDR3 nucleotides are TGTGCCAGCAGCTTTGGTGGGGGCTACGAGCAGTACTTC.

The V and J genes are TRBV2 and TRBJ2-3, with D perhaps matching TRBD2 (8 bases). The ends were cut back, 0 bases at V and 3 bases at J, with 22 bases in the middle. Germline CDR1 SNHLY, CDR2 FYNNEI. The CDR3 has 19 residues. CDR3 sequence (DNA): TGTGCCAGCAGTGAAGCGACAGGGCTAGCGGGCGACTCTACAGATACGCAGTATTTT. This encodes CASSEATGLAGDSTDTQYF.

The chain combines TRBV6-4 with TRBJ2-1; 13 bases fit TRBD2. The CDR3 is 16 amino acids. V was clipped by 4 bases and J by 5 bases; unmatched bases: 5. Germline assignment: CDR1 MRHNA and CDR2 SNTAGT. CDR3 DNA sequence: TGTGCCAGCAGTGCAGAGGGGACTAGCGGGAACAATGAGCAGTTCTTC. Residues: CASSAEGTSGNNEQFF.

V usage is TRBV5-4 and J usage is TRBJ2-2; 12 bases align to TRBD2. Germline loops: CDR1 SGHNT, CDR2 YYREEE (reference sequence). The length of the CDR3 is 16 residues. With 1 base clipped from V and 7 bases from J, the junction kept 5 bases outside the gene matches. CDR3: CASSLRLAGVVGELFF. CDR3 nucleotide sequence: TGTGCCAGCAGCTTGAGACTAGCGGGAGTGGTCGGGGAGCTGTTTTTT.

The CDR3 bases are TGTGCCAGCAGTCCGAACACCGGGGAGCTGTTTTTT. It yields the protein CASSPNTGELFF. The gene calls are TRBV27 and TRBJ2-2; D is unclear. CDR3 length equals 12 residues. The germline V gene encodes CDR1 MNHEY and CDR2 SMNVEV (reference sequence). With 5 bases removed from V and 0 bases from J, the gap between germline ends came to 1 base.

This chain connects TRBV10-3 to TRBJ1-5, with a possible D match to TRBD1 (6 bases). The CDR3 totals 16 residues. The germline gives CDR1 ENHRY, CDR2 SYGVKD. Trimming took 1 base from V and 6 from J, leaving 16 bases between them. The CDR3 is CAISELGGPSGQPQHF. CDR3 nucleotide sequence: TGTGCCATCAGTGAGTTAGGGGGGCCGTCGGGTCAGCCCCAGCATTTT.

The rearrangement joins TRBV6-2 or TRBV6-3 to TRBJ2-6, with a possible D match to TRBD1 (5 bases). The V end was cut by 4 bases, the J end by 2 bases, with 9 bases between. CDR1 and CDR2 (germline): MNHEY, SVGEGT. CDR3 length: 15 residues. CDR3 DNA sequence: TGTGCCAGCAGTTCCAGACAGCCTGGGGCCAACGTCCTGACTTTC. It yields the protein CASSSRQPGANVLTF.

DNA for the CDR3: TGTGCCAGCAGTGATTTAGTCTCCCGGGGCCAAGAAAAACTGTTTTTT. Its translation: CASSDLVSRGQEKLFF. J is TRBJ1-4 and V is TRBV2, with D perhaps TRBD1 (5 bases). Between the trimmed V and J ends, which lost 3 bases and 8 bases, there was a span of 19 bases. Germline CDR1 SNHLY, CDR2 FYNNEI. This CDR3 spans 16 amino acids. The variable domain in full, with the rest retrieved from reference TRBV2 and TRBJ1-4, is EPEVTQTPSHQVTQMGQEVILRCVPISNHLYFYWYRQILGQKVEFLVSFYNNEISEKSEIFDDQFSVERPDGSNFTLKIRSTKLEDSAMYFCASSDLVSRGQEKLFFGSGTQLSVL.

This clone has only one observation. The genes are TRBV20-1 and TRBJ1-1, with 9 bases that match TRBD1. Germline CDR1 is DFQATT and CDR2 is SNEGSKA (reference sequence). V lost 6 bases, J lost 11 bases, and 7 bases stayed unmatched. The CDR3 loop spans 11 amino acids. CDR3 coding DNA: TGCAGTGCCAGGGGACAGGGTGTCGCTTTCTTT. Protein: CSARGQGVAFF.

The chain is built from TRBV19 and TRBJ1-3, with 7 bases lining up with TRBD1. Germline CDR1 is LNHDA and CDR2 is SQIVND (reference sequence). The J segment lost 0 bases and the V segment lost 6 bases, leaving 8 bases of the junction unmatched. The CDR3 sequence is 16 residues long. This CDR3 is CASSDDRASSGNTIYF. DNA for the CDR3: TGTGCCAGTAGCGACGACAGGGCCAGCTCTGGAAACACCATATATTTT.

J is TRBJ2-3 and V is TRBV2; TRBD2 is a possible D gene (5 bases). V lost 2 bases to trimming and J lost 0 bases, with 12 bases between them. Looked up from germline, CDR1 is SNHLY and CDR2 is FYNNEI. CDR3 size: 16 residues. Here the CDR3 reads CASSEIGAGSTDTQYF. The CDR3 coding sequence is TGTGCCAGCAGTGAAATTGGCGCGGGTAGCACAGATACGCAGTATTTT.

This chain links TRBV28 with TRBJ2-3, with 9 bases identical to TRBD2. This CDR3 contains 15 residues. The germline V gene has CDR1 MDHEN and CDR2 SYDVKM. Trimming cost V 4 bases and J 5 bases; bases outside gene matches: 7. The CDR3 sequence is CASSSGTSIGDTQYF. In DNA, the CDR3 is TGTGCCAGCAGTTCCGGGACTAGCATTGGAGATACGCAGTATTTT.

CDR3 nucleotides: TGCGCCAGCAGCCCAGTAAGCGGCGCTGAACCCCTCCACTTT. It is translated as CASSPVSGAEPLHF. This chain links TRBV5-1 with TRBJ1-6; D unresolved. CDR3 length: 14 residues. The V end was cut by 4 bases, the J end by 12 bases, with 17 bases between. Germline values: CDR1 SGHRS, CDR2 YFSETQ.

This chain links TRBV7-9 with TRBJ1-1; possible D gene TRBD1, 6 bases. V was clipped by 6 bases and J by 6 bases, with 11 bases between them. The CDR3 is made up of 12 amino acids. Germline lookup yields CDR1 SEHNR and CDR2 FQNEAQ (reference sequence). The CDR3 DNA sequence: TGTGCCAGCAGTTCGGACAGTTCTGAAGCTTTCTTT. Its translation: CASSSDSSEAFF.